These T cell receptor beta chains were read from a single sample in a study of T cells in Graves' hyperthyroidism and ophthalmopathy. Each CDR3 protein is one row after TCRdb ran MiXCR on the multiplex PCR reads. This table holds a few hundred thousand distinct CDR3 sequences, approximately 14% found once. The specimen was blood. The receptors come from a woman between 40 and 55 years old with Graves' ophthalmopathy. The CDR3 runs from the conserved cysteine through the conserved F or W. The D gene is left open where the match is weak. Only some rows state a clone size, as once, few, many or a class for expanded clones.

few	-	TRBV12-3/TRBV12-4	TRBJ1-2	TGTGCCAGCAGCCCCGCCCAGGGCCATGGCTACACCTTC	CASSPAQGHGYTF
few	TRBD1	TRBV7-9	TRBJ1-2	TGTGCCAGCAGCATGGGACAGAACTATGGCTACACCTTC	CASSMGQNYGYTF
many	TRBD2	TRBV7-2	TRBJ2-5	TGTGCCAGCAGCTCAGTAGCGGGTGGGACCCAGTACTTC	CASSSVAGGTQYF
many	TRBD1	TRBV12-3/TRBV12-4	TRBJ1-1	TGTGCCAGCAGTTTAAGGGGGGGCAACTCGAGGGGGCTTCGGGCTTTCTTT	CASSLRGGNSRGLRAFF
few	TRBD1	TRBV5-6	TRBJ2-7	TGTGCCAGCAGCAGTGACCCGGACAGGGTTACCTACGAGCAGTACTTC	CASSSDPDRVTYEQYF
-	-	TRBV20-1	TRBJ1-2	TGCAGTGCTAGAAAGGGGGAGTATGGCTACACCTTC	CSARKGEYGYTF
-	-	TRBV2	TRBJ1-6	TGTGCCAGCAGTGAAGGGGCCGCAGGAAAAGGTTCACCCCTCCACTTT	CASSEGAAGKGSPLHF
-	TRBD2	TRBV19	TRBJ2-7	TGTGCCAGTAGTATTAAGCTAGCGGGAGCGCGTAACGAGCAGTACTTC	CASSIKLAGARNEQYF
many	-	TRBV29-1	TRBJ2-7	TGCAGCGTCCAAAAACAGGGCACCTACGAGCAGTACTTC	CSVQKQGTYEQYF
many	TRBD2	TRBV15	TRBJ2-3	TGTGCCACCAGCAGCAGGAGCGGGAGGGCCACAGATACGCAGTATTTT	CATSSRSGRATDTQYF
few	-	TRBV19	TRBJ2-7	TGTGCCAGTAGTATAGGACAGGTTAGGGGGGTCGAGCAGTACTTC	CASSIGQVRGVEQYF
few	-	TRBV28	TRBJ1-4	TGTGCCAGCACCCCCCAGGGTGGCGAAAAACTGTTTTTT	CASTPQGGEKLFF
many	-	TRBV7-2	TRBJ1-1	TGTGCCAGCAGCAGGAATCAGGGCAGTGATGAAGCTTTCTTT	CASSRNQGSDEAFF
few	-	TRBV27	TRBJ2-2	TGTGCCAGCAGTTTACAAAGGAACACCGGGGAGCTGTTTTTT	CASSLQRNTGELFF